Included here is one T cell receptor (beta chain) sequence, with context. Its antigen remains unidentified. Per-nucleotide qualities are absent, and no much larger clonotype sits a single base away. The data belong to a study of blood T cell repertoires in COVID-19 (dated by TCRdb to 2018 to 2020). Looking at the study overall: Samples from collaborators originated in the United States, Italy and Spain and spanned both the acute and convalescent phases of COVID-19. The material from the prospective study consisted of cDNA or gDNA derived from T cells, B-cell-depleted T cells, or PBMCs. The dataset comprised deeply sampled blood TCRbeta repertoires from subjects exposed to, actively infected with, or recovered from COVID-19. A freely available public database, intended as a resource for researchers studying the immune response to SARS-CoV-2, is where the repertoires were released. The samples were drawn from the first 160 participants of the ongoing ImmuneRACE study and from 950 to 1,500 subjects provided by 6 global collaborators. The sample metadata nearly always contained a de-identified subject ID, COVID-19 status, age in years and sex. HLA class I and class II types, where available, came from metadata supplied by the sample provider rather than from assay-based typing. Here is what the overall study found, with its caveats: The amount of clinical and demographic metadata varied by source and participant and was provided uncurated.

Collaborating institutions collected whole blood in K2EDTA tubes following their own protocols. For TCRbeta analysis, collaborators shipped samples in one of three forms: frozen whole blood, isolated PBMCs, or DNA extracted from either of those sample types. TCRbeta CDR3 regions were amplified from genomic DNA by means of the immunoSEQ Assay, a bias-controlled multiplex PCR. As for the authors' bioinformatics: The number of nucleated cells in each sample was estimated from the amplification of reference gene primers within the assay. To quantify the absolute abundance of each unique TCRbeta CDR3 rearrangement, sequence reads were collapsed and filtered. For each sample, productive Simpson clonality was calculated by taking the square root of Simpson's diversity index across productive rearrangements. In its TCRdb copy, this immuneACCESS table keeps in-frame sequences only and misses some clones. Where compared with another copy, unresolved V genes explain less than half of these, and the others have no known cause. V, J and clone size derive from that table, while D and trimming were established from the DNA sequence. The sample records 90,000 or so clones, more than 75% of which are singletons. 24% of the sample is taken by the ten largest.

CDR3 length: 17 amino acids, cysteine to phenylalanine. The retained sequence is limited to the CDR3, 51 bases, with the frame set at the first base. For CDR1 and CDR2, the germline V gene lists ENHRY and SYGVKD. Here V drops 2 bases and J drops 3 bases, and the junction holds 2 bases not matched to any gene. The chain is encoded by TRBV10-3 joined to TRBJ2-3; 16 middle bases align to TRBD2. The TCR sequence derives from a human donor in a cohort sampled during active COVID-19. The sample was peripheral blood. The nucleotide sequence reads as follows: TGTGCCATCAGTGAGGGGACTAGCGGGAGGGGGACAGATACGCAGTATTTT. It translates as CAISEGTSGRGTDTQYF.